What follows describes a single T cell receptor (beta chain). Its target is unknown. This entry belongs to a study of a mutant IDH1 vaccine in newly diagnosed glioma. Turning to the study itself: Vaccines began 4-6 weeks after radiotherapy alone, or with temozolomide cycles.

The junction had 0 bases not matched to a gene; V was cut back by 4 bases and J by 3 bases. CDR3 length: 13 amino acids. CDR1 SGHTA and CDR2 FQGTGA come from the germline V gene. Only in-frame clones appear in the TCRdb table, and some are missing; sequencing was by immunoSEQ multiplex PCR. The data contain approximately 60,000 clones, roughly nine tenths of them seen just once; the ten biggest clones take up 1.6%. Stated time point: week 35, safety follow-up. It was 300 ug of mutant IDH1 20-mer peptide that made up each vaccine dose, given with topical imiquimod. Sample: PBMCs, taken from a glioma patient whose treatment included an IDH1 peptide vaccine. The sequence was collected from a man aged 35 to 55 with glioma. The V gene is TRBV7-3, the J gene TRBJ2-3, with 8 bases aligning to TRBD2. The CDR3 nucleotides are TGTGCCAGCAGCTCGGGGGGGACAGATACGCAGTATTTT. Residues: CASSSGGTDTQYF. The full variable domain, completed using reference TRBV7-3 and TRBJ2-3, is GAGVSQTPSNKVTEKGKYVELRCDPISGHTALYWYRQSLGQGPEFLIYFQGTGAADDSGLPNDRFFAVRPEGSVSTLKIQRTERGDSAVYLCASSSGGTDTQYFGPGTRLTVL.